A single sample is the source of the 29 T cell receptor beta chains below, sequenced in a study of blood T cell repertoires in COVID-19. Profiled with immunoSEQ multiplex PCR; TCRdb holds only in-frame clones, not every one. Among a few hundred thousand clones listed, 88% were seen once. Sequences were obtained from peripheral blood. These receptors all come from a human donor in a cohort sampled during active COVID-19.

The chain combines TRBV2 with TRBJ1-4, with D perhaps TRBD1 (6 bases). In germline, CDR1 is SNHLY, CDR2 FYNNEI. The germline V and J ends were trimmed by 7 bases and 7 bases, with 19 bases remaining between them. The CDR3 has 15 residues. The CDR3 here is CASNILGGGGEKLFF. CDR3 nucleotides: TGTGCCAGCAATATTTTGGGAGGGGGAGGTGAAAAACTGTTTTTT.

The V gene is TRBV21-1, the J gene TRBJ1-6; the listed D gene, TRBD1, was not tested against the DNA. TRBV21-1 is a pseudogene segment. The CDR3 spans 17 residues. The CDR3 nucleotides read TGTGCCAGGGGGGATCTTACAGGGGAAATAGGGAATTCACCCCTCCACTTT. This sequence encodes CARGDLTGEIGNSPLHF.

V and J are TRBV7-2 and TRBJ2-7, with 9 positions matching TRBD1. Trimming cost V 3 bases and J 7 bases; bases outside gene matches: 7. This CDR3 comprises 14 residues. Germline lookup yields CDR1 SGHTA and CDR2 FQGNSA. In DNA, the CDR3 is TGTGCCAGCAGCTTGGGACAGGGTCAGGTGGAGCAGTACTTC. Translating gives CASSLGQGQVEQYF.

The chain employs TRBV19 and TRBJ1-1; D possibly corresponds to TRBD1 (5 bases). The V end was cut by 3 bases, the J end by 0 bases, with 17 bases between. The germline V gene encodes CDR1 LNHDA and CDR2 SQIVND (reference sequence). The CDR3 runs 17 residues. In nucleotides, the CDR3 is TGTGCCAGTAGTATCGGGAGTTTTCGGGGCCTGAACACTGAAGCTTTCTTT. Its protein is CASSIGSFRGLNTEAFF.

The J gene is TRBJ2-7, the V gene TRBV10-1; a possible D gene is TRBD2 (6 bases). The ends were cut back, 4 bases at V and 7 bases at J, with 17 bases in the middle. CDR1 and CDR2 from the germline V gene are WNHNN and SYGVQD (reference sequence). The CDR3 has 14 amino acids. The CDR3 reads CASSVGVGGGEQYF. The CDR3 region has the DNA TGCGCCAGCAGTGTGGGGGTCGGCGGAGGGGAGCAGTACTTC.

A few counts support this clone. V is TRBV6-5 and J is TRBJ1-1; no definite D call. Trimming shortened V by 6 bases and J by 1 base, and 12 bases separated the two germline ends. Germline V CDR1 and CDR2: MNHEY, SVGAGI. This CDR3 has 14 residues. CDR3 residues: CASRPFSENTEAFF. CDR3 DNA: TGTGCCAGCAGACCATTCAGCGAGAACACTGAAGCTTTCTTT.

This clone was observed a single time. The chain links TRBV28 to TRBJ2-7, with TRBD2 matching 7 bases. With 7 bases clipped from V and 0 bases from J, the junction kept 6 bases outside the gene matches. The CDR3 length is 14 residues. Germline values: CDR1 MDHEN, CDR2 SYDVKM. In DNA, the CDR3 is TGTGCCAGCACCCGCGGGGGACCCTCCTACGAGCAGTACTTC. Translation gives CASTRGGPSYEQYF.

The DNA of the CDR3 is TGTGCCAGCAGCCCAGGCGGAAGGACTTACTATGGCTACACCTTC. Translation gives CASSPGGRTYYGYTF. V gene TRBV7-9 combines with J gene TRBJ1-2; D call uncertain. Per germline, CDR1 SEHNR and CDR2 FQNEAQ (reference sequence). V dropped 5 bases and J dropped 3 bases, with 16 bases sitting between them. CDR3 length: 15 residues.

The chain uses TRBV9 and TRBJ1-2, with 12 bases aligning to TRBD1. J lost 6 bases, V lost 4 bases, and 13 bases had no gene match. In germline, CDR1 is SGDLS, CDR2 YYNGEE. This CDR3 has 17 residues. CDR3 amino acids: CASSPPDGTGGADGYTF. CDR3 nucleotide sequence: TGTGCCAGCAGCCCGCCGGACGGGACAGGGGGCGCGGATGGCTACACCTTC.

The chain joins TRBV6-2 or TRBV6-3 to TRBJ2-3, with 8 bases matching TRBD1. Germline loops: CDR1 MNHEY, CDR2 SVGEGT. V was pared by 6 bases and J by 7 bases, with 15 bases of the junction left unmatched. This CDR3 has 16 amino acids. The CDR3 loop reads CASSKRQGLLENTQYF. The CDR3 region has the DNA TGTGCCAGCAGCAAAAGACAGGGGTTATTAGAGAATACGCAGTATTTT.

The chain joins TRBV7-9 to TRBJ2-7; D remains ambiguous. There are 15 residues in the CDR3. The V gene's germline CDR1 is SEHNR and CDR2 FQNEAQ (reference sequence). V lost 3 bases, J lost 2 bases, and 14 bases lay in between. In nucleotides, the CDR3 is TGTGCCAGCAGCTTTGAAGGTGGCAGGACCTACGAGCAGTACTTC. Its protein product is CASSFEGGRTYEQYF.

This chain uses TRBV6-5 with TRBJ2-7; 11 nucleotides agree with TRBD2. Germline V gene data show CDR1 as MNHEY and CDR2 as SVGAGI. This CDR3 has 16 residues. The trim removed 2 bases at V and 3 bases at J, leaving 6 bases unmatched. The CDR3 sequence: CASSYPGTSGFYEQYF. CDR3 in DNA: TGTGCCAGCAGTTACCCTGGGACTAGCGGATTCTACGAGCAGTACTTC.

V usage is TRBV29-1 and J usage is TRBJ1-5; D may be TRBD1 (5 bases). The germline CDR1 and CDR2 sequences are SQVTM and ANQGSEA. V was pared by 4 bases and J by 4 bases, with 11 bases between. This CDR3 is built from 13 residues. Here the CDR3 reads CSVVTGTNQPQHF. CDR3 DNA sequence: TGCAGCGTTGTCACAGGCACAAATCAGCCCCAGCATTTT.

V and J are TRBV30 and TRBJ1-1; no firm D call. Germline V gene data show CDR1 as GTSNPN and CDR2 as SVGIG (reference sequence). The V end was cut by 3 bases, the J end by 4 bases, with 6 bases between. The CDR3 sequence is 11 residues long. CDR3: CAWSPFTEAFF. CDR3 DNA sequence: TGTGCCTGGAGCCCATTCACTGAAGCTTTCTTT.

The J gene is TRBJ2-4, the V gene TRBV13, with D tentatively TRBD1 (6 bases). Germline-derived CDR1 and CDR2 are PRHDT and FYEKMQ (reference sequence). The CDR3 extends over 17 amino acids. The V end was cut by 6 bases, the J end by 0 bases, with 18 bases between. The CDR3 loop is CASSLHRGSLAKNIQYF. In DNA form, the CDR3 reads TGTGCCAGCAGTTTACATAGGGGGAGCCTAGCCAAAAACATTCAGTACTTC.

V is TRBV12-3 or TRBV12-4 and J is TRBJ2-1, with D perhaps matching TRBD2 (5 bases). V lost 6 bases to trimming and J lost 2 bases, with 8 bases between them. The CDR3 covers 13 residues. CDR3 loop: CASSRGPYNEQFF. The CDR3 coding sequence is TGTGCCAGCAGCCGGGGTCCCTACAATGAGCAGTTCTTC.

This clone has at least ten counts. The V call is TRBV5-5, the J call TRBJ2-7, with TRBD2 matching 9 bases. CDR1 and CDR2 from the germline V gene are SGHKS and YYEKEE (reference sequence). This CDR3 spans 17 amino acids. The junction had 7 bases not matched to a gene; V was cut back by 0 bases and J by 0 bases. CDR3 in amino acids: CASSLALAGWSSYEQYF. DNA of the CDR3: TGTGCCAGCAGCTTGGCCCTAGCGGGGTGGAGCTCCTACGAGCAGTACTTC.

The chain joins TRBV4-2 to TRBJ2-7; unclear D gene. The CDR3 consists of 16 residues. V was shortened by 1 base and J by 1 base, with 14 bases between the two germline ends. The germline V gene encodes CDR1 LGHNA and CDR2 YNFKEQ. CDR3 residues: CASSQGSGAVSYEQYF. The CDR3 region has the DNA TGTGCCAGCAGCCAAGGGAGTGGCGCGGTTTCCTACGAGCAGTACTTC.

This chain links TRBV27 with TRBJ2-7, with 8 bases fitting TRBD1. The CDR3 extends over 15 amino acids. Per germline, CDR1 MNHEY and CDR2 SMNVEV (reference sequence). V gave up 5 bases and J gave up 4 bases; unmatched junction bases: 10. The CDR3 loop is CASSPRAGGLYEQYF. The CDR3 nucleotides read TGTGCCAGCAGTCCGAGGGCAGGGGGCTTGTACGAGCAGTACTTC.

This chain links TRBV7-6 with TRBJ1-3, with D perhaps TRBD1 (6 bases). Trimming pared 0 bases from V and 4 bases from J, leaving 10 bases between. The CDR3 sequence is 15 residues long. The germline V gene encodes CDR1 SGHVS and CDR2 FNYEAQ. The CDR3: CASSLAWGRGNTIYF. In DNA, the CDR3 is TGTGCCAGCAGCTTAGCGTGGGGGCGAGGAAACACCATATATTTT.

This clone was detected only once. The chain is built from TRBV28 and TRBJ1-2, with D perhaps matching TRBD1 (5 bases). CDR1 is MDHEN, CDR2 SYDVKM, per germline. V lost 5 bases, J lost 2 bases, and 15 bases lay in between. CDR3 length equals 15 residues. The CDR3 DNA follows: TGTGCCAGCAGTCCCCTGGAGACAGCAAACTATGGCTACACCTTC. Translating gives CASSPLETANYGYTF.

The chain joins TRBV30 to TRBJ1-4, with TRBD1 identical over 7 bases. The CDR3 extends over 14 amino acids. The V gene's germline CDR1 is GTSNPN and CDR2 SVGIG (reference sequence). V was clipped by 4 bases and J by 2 bases; unmatched bases: 4. The DNA of the CDR3 is TGTGCCTGGACCTTACAGGGGACTAATGAAAAACTGTTTTTT. It yields the protein CAWTLQGTNEKLFF.

The chain is built from TRBV30 and TRBJ2-1, with D perhaps matching TRBD1 (5 bases). Germline CDR1 and CDR2: GTSNPN and SVGIG (reference sequence). V dropped 5 bases and J dropped 8 bases, with 19 bases sitting between them. The CDR3 covers 14 residues. CDR3 residues: CAWAADNKGDEQFF. CDR3 sequence (DNA): TGTGCCTGGGCCGCGGACAATAAGGGCGATGAGCAGTTCTTC.

This chain connects TRBV12-5 to TRBJ1-2; possible D gene TRBD1, 6 bases. Trimming removed 4 bases from V and 7 bases from J, with 19 bases in between. The length of the CDR3 is 15 residues. Germline assignment: CDR1 LGHNT and CDR2 FRNRAP. Here the CDR3 reads CASGSLGGGEGGYTF. As DNA, the CDR3 is TGTGCTAGTGGTTCCCTTGGAGGGGGGGAGGGTGGCTACACCTTC.

The V call is TRBV6-5, the J call TRBJ2-7, with TRBD2 as a possible D gene (6 bases). Deletions cut 5 bases from V and 3 bases from J, with 14 bases between. The CDR3 is 14 residues long. The germline V gene has CDR1 MNHEY and CDR2 SVGAGI. Here the CDR3 reads CASSPATRYYEQYF. CDR3 nucleotides: TGTGCCAGCAGTCCCGCGACTAGATACTACGAGCAGTACTTC.

This chain joins TRBV7-3 and TRBJ2-1; weak D call: TRBD2 (6 bases). The CDR3 is made up of 15 amino acids. Trimming stripped 5 bases from V and 6 bases from J, with 17 bases between. CDR1 SGHTA and CDR2 FQGTGA come from the germline V gene. CDR3 bases: TGTGCCAGCAGCCCGACCCGGGACTCACGCAATGAGCAGTTCTTC. Protein sequence: CASSPTRDSRNEQFF.

V is TRBV5-6 and J is TRBJ1-2, with D uncertain. Trimming cost V 3 bases and J 2 bases, with 8 bases left between them. Looked up from germline, CDR1 is SGHDT and CDR2 is YYEEEE. This CDR3 is built from 13 residues. CDR3 region: CASSSALNYGYTF. The CDR3 nucleotides are TGTGCCAGCAGCTCTGCGCTAAACTATGGCTACACCTTC. Drawing the rest from reference TRBV5-6 and TRBJ1-2, the complete variable domain is DAGVTQSPTHLIKTRGQQVTLRCSPKSGHDTVSWYQQALGQGPQFIFQYYEEEERQRGNFPDRFSGHQFPNYSSELNVNALLLGDSALYLCASSSALNYGYTFGSGTRLTVV.

The chain recombines TRBV6-5 with TRBJ2-7, with TRBD1 identical over 10 bases. This CDR3 has 15 amino acids. Trimming took 7 bases from V and 5 from J; bases not matched to a gene: 11. Looked up from germline, CDR1 is MNHEY and CDR2 is SVGAGI. Here the CDR3 reads CASTTSGQGINEQYF. The CDR3 DNA reads as TGTGCCAGCACCACCTCGGGACAGGGGATCAACGAGCAGTACTTC.

The chain's CDR3 is CATSRVGGSTDTQYF. The DNA of the CDR3 is TGTGCCACCAGCAGAGTCGGCGGATCCACAGATACGCAGTATTTT. The V call is TRBV15, the J call TRBJ2-3; D call uncertain. This CDR3 contains 15 residues. Between the trimmed V and J ends, which lost 1 base and 2 bases, there was a span of 10 bases. Germline-derived CDR1 and CDR2 are LNHNV and YYDKDF (reference sequence).